This T cell receptor (beta chain) appears in the sequencing data of a study of OX40 agonist ivuxolimab in advanced cancers. Background for the entire study: Ivuxolimab, which targeted the costimulatory receptor OX40 (CD134), was an agonistic, fully human IgG2 monoclonal antibody. A male proportion of roughly 85% and a mean age of approximately 62 years, ranging from about 20 to 80, were recorded for the dose-escalation cohort. Of the 50 to 55 patients in dose escalation, about 20 had hepatocellular carcinoma, about 15 had melanoma, 9 had renal cell carcinoma and 9 had head and neck cancer. Intravenous ivuxolimab was administered to patients every 2 weeks at six dose levels: 0.01, 0.1, 0.3, 1.5, 3 and 10 mg/kg. Prior anti-PD-1, anti-PD-L1 or anti-CTLA-4 therapy was permitted, and about 40% of dose-escalation patients had received checkpoint inhibitors. The point of sequencing TCRbeta in the periphery was to test whether ivuxolimab changed TCR sequence diversity and drove clonal T-cell expansion. The paper reports the monotherapy dose-escalation portion (N = 52 patients) of the phase I ivuxolimab trial. Partial responses occurred in three dose-escalation patients: two with cutaneous melanoma and one with hepatocellular carcinoma. Paper-wide results and their limitations: Which antigens the clonally expanded peripheral T cells were specific for was not determined. Low levels of normalized T-cell clonal expansion were also seen in some patients who did not respond. After ivuxolimab, CD8+ T cells had more expanded clones than CD4+ T cells on average. Partial responders in the 0.1-3.0 mg/kg groups had among the lowest normalized peripheral clonal expansion, especially among CD8+ T cells. Clonal expansion of both CD4+ and CD8+ blood T cells was observed from baseline to week 6 at doses 0.1 to 3.0 mg/kg.

Genomic DNA was isolated from the sorted cells so that the TCRbeta CDR3 region could be sequenced. TCRbeta CDR3 regions were sequenced using the immunoSEQ Assay. The table comes from immuneACCESS by way of TCRdb, which keeps in-frame sequences with V and J called. Part of the clones is missing from these tables; in studies checked, under half for an unresolved V gene and the rest for unknown reasons. The sample data list about 46,000 clones, and 70% to 90% of these were observed just once. The biggest ten clones account for approximately 10% of the sample. Concerning this clone: Its antigen specificity is not known. Nothing much larger sits one base from this clone, and base qualities are not available.

The trial excluded patients who had a history of autoimmune disease or who were on systemic immunosuppression. Peripheral blood for TCR sequencing was collected from all dose cohorts at baseline, on cycle 4 day 1, and on cycle 7 day 1. Samples came from an open-label, multicenter, first-in-human phase I dose-escalation trial of ivuxolimab. Adults with locally advanced or metastatic melanoma, renal cell carcinoma, hepatocellular carcinoma or head and neck squamous cell carcinoma were enrolled in the trial. Before TCR sequencing, CD4+ and CD8+ T cells were separately sorted from peripheral blood. The CDR3 goes from the cysteine to the phenylalanine over 15 residues. Only the CDR3 DNA is retained, 45 bases long and in frame from the first base. V is cut by 0 bases and J by 6 bases, and the space between the germline ends is 13 bases. CDR1 SGHNT and CDR2 YYREEE were looked up in the germline V gene (reference sequence).

The sample in question was CD4+ or CD8+ T cells sorted from blood, obtained in a trial of the OX40 agonist ivuxolimab. Here the chain combines TRBV5-4 and TRBJ2-1; the D region possibly corresponds to TRBD1 (6 bases align). This receptor was identified in an adult with an advanced solid tumor such as melanoma, head and neck, liver or kidney cancer. The sequenced DNA is TGTGCCAGCAGCTTGGCCGAGGACAGACCCAATGAGCAGTTCTTC. Translated, it gives CASSLAEDRPNEQFF.